This T cell receptor (beta chain) was captured in a study of T cells in Graves' hyperthyroidism and ophthalmopathy (dated by TCRdb to between 2019 and 2020). Describing the broader study: Peripheral blood samples were taken at initial diagnosis, before any treatment was given. Following sampling, methimazole starting at 30 mg daily was given to hyperthyroidism patients, and high-dose intravenous methylprednisolone was given to ophthalmopathy patients. TCR V-J signatures able to tell the groups apart were searched for in a discovery cohort of 100 patients, of whom around 42 had Graves' ophthalmopathy and about 60 had stable Graves' hyperthyroidism. In addition, the study compared T-cell repertoires in thyroid tissue and in blood from several Graves' hyperthyroidism patients. The 85 to 100 discovery patients were randomly split 7:3 into training and test sets. According to the paper, TCR Vbeta CDR3 sequencing was carried out on around 140 peripheral blood samples, which came from over 40 ophthalmopathy, around 75 hyperthyroidism and approximately 17 progressor patients. Prospective prediction of ophthalmopathy was tested in an independent validation cohort consisting of about 20 hyperthyroidism patients and approximately 16 patients who later progressed to ophthalmopathy.

At the junction V is shortened by 5 bases and J by 3 bases; bases outside the gene matches: 5. The cysteine opens and the phenylalanine closes a CDR3 of 14 amino acids. CDR3 DNA only is kept here, 42 bases in frame from base 1. As encoded in the germline V gene (reference sequence), CDR1 is LNHDA while CDR2 is SQIVND. In the ophthalmopathy patients, disease was moderately to severely active, with a Clinical Activity Score of 3 or more, a NOSPECS grade of 4 or more, and a duration of less than 3 months. Exclusion was applied to patients with uncontrolled infections, other autoimmune diseases, pregnancy or lactation. Diagnoses were established on the basis of clinical symptoms, serum thyroxine and TRAb, thyroid ultrasound, and orbital computed tomography. Ficoll-Paque density gradient centrifugation was used to isolate PBMCs from about 9.4 ml of fresh peripheral blood. Trizol reagent was used to extract total RNA, and RNA quality was then checked on an Agilent 2100 Bioanalyzer.

Results the study describes overall, beyond this receptor: Most expanded thyroid clonotypes (frequency above 0.001) were also detected in blood, suggesting blood repertoires may reflect thyroid immune responses. A 13 V-J signature model separated ophthalmopathy from stable hyperthyroidism, with approximately 87% sensitivity and 81.08% specificity in cross-validation and 80%/75% in testing. In validation, the model predicted progression to ophthalmopathy with roughly 70% sensitivity and approximately 72% specificity, a median of about six months before onset. No statistical method was used to set the sample size in advance, and investigators knew the group allocation.

This clonotype was recorded at least ten times. Its recognized antigen is unknown. No much larger clonotype is one base removed from it; base qualities were not supplied. The TCR beta CDR3 regions were amplified from RNA transcripts. For the first round of RT-PCR on the TCR CDR3, the HTBI primer set was used together with the Qiagen OneStep RT-PCR kit. Libraries were constructed in a second round of multiplex PCR, after which size selection and purification were carried out. Libraries were sequenced paired-end with 100 bp reads on an Illumina HiSeq2000. In the original analysis: SOAPnuke was used to process the raw data, removing reads that contained adapters or uncalled bases, had a mean Phred below 15, or lacked an exact match to the constant primer or identifier. COPE v1.2.5 was used to merge the high-quality paired reads, and each unique nucleotide sequence was defined as a clonotype. MiTCR v1.1 was used to align the clonotypes against IMGT TRBV, TRBD and TRBJ reference segments. The analysis was restricted to V-J combinations with a frequency above 0.0001, which together covered 99.2% of the repertoires. The TCS score was defined as F50 (clonal expansion) divided by E x V (chaos), with BLOSUM62-based TCRdist calculated between CDR3 peptides within each V-J. Welch's t-statistics and random forest reduced roughly 500 V-J features to 13, which were used in a naive Bayes classifier (R e1071). Thyroid-blood repertoire similarity was quantified with the Morisita-Horn index. TCRdb reworked the public reads: Q25 trimming with fastp, MiXCR clone assembly, productive beta chains retained. CDR3 protein duplicates are merged, each entry listing the most common genes and DNA. Clone size and V and J calls follow TCRdb, not the original study. The sample table shows around 60,000 distinct CDR3 sequences, and around 48% are seen once. Around an eighth of the sample rests with the top ten.

This receptor was obtained from a woman aged 25 to 39 with Graves' ophthalmopathy. The sequence links TRBV19 to TRBJ2-3, with 7 central nucleotides matching TRBD2. Sequencing was done on a sample of blood. The CDR3 in this case is CASSFQRDTDTQYF. The DNA sequence follows: TGTGCCAGTAGTTTCCAGCGGGATACAGATACGCAGTATTTT.